The 24 T cell receptor beta chains below all came from one sample that was sequenced in a study of blood T cell repertoires in COVID-19. Only in-frame clones appear in the TCRdb table, and some are missing; sequencing was by immunoSEQ multiplex PCR. The sample carries nearly 80,000 clones, 84% recorded once. The source material was peripheral blood. The receptors derive from a man aged 45-65 years with acute or convalescent COVID-19.

This clone was seen only once. The J gene is TRBJ2-7, the V gene TRBV21-1; TRBD1 is the table's D call and was not checked against the DNA. TRBV21-1 counts as a pseudogene. The CDR3 extends over 14 amino acids. This chain's CDR3 is CASSPRQGCYEQYF. CDR3 in DNA: TGTGCCAGCAGCCCGCGACAGGGTTGCTACGAGCAGTACTTC.

The chain employs TRBV7-9 and TRBJ2-5; the match to TRBD2 covers 15 bases. The junction had 8 bases not matched to a gene; V was cut back by 3 bases and J by 0 bases. CDR3 length: 19 residues. CDR1 is SEHNR, CDR2 FQNEAQ, per germline (reference sequence). The CDR3 is CASSLGLAGGDLYQETQYF. CDR3 sequence (DNA): TGTGCCAGCAGCTTGGGACTAGCGGGAGGTGATCTGTACCAAGAGACCCAGTACTTC.

This chain connects TRBV6-5 to TRBJ2-5, with 7 bases identical to TRBD1. The germline CDR1 and CDR2 sequences are MNHEY and SVGAGI. Trimming removed 10 bases from V and 6 bases from J; junction bases left unmatched: 11. This CDR3 contains 13 residues. DNA of the CDR3: TGTGCCACCGACGACAGGGTTTTGAAGACCCAGTACTTC. It codes for CATDDRVLKTQYF.

In its sample, this clone was seen a few times. The chain has TRBV5-1 and TRBJ2-6, with 9 bases identical to TRBD2. CDR3 size: 16 residues. After removal of 4 bases from V and 0 bases from J, the junction contained 2 bases not matched to a gene. Germline V gene data show CDR1 as SGHRS and CDR2 as YFSETQ. The CDR3 protein is CASSAGGISGANVLTF. The CDR3 nucleotides are TGCGCCAGCAGCGCGGGAGGGATCTCTGGGGCCAACGTCCTGACTTTC.

This clone has a handful of counts. This chain links TRBV12-5 with TRBJ2-1; 12 nucleotides line up with TRBD2. The J segment lost 10 bases and the V segment lost 1 base, leaving 11 bases of the junction unmatched. Germline V gene sequence: CDR1 LGHNT, CDR2 FRNRAP. The CDR3 spans 17 residues. The CDR3, as DNA: TGTGCTAGTGGTTTGGACTCCCGGCTAGCGGGGGGGCGGGAGCAGTTCTTC. Translation: CASGLDSRLAGGREQFF.

This clone appeared a single time. The rearrangement links TRBV7-2 to TRBJ2-5, with TRBD1 matching over 8 bases. CDR3 length: 18 residues. Germline lookup yields CDR1 SGHTA and CDR2 FQGNSA. J lost 0 bases, V lost 5 bases, and 14 bases had no gene match. In DNA, the CDR3 is TGTGCCAGCAGCCCAGGAAAAGGGCGGGACAGGTACCAAGAGACCCAGTACTTC. Translated, it gives CASSPGKGRDRYQETQYF.

The count of this clone is one. This rearrangement joins TRBV29-1 to TRBJ2-1; 11 bases align to TRBD2. Per germline, CDR1 SQVTM and CDR2 ANQGSEA. This CDR3 has 14 amino acids. The trim removed 4 bases at V and 6 bases at J, leaving 5 bases unmatched. The CDR3 is CSVGLAGGSNEQFF. CDR3 nucleotides: TGCAGCGTTGGTCTAGCGGGGGGCAGCAATGAGCAGTTCTTC.

The J gene is TRBJ2-7, the V gene TRBV27; D not resolved. This CDR3 comprises 16 residues. V lost 3 bases and J 1 base, leaving 16 bases between the germline ends. The germline V gene has CDR1 MNHEY and CDR2 SMNVEV (reference sequence). The CDR3 loop reads CASSLALGDPSYEQYF. As DNA, the CDR3 is TGTGCCAGCAGTTTGGCCCTAGGTGATCCTTCCTACGAGCAGTACTTC.

CDR3 coding DNA: TGTGCCACCAGCATCCCGGGTTCCGCTTACAATGAGCAGTTCTTC. Its protein product is CATSIPGSAYNEQFF. V gene TRBV15 combines with J gene TRBJ2-1; no clear D. This CDR3 has 15 residues. Trimming stripped 4 bases from V and 4 bases from J, with 14 bases between. The germline CDR1 and CDR2 sequences are LNHNV and YYDKDF (reference sequence).

This clone was observed a single time. The chain couples TRBV12-3 or TRBV12-4 to TRBJ2-4; D is undetermined. This CDR3 region has 13 residues. Between the trimmed V and J ends, which lost 2 bases and 8 bases, there was a span of 10 bases. CDR3 DNA: TGTGCCAGCAGTTTAATCGGGTCCTACATTCAGTACTTC. Amino acid sequence: CASSLIGSYIQYF.

The rearrangement joins TRBV5-6 to TRBJ2-7; 7 positions match TRBD1. This CDR3 has 14 amino acids. J lost 2 bases, V lost 4 bases, and 6 bases had no gene match. Germline V gene data show CDR1 as SGHDT and CDR2 as YYEEEE. The CDR3 reads CASSVSGQTYEQYF. The CDR3 nucleotides are TGTGCCAGCAGCGTATCGGGACAGACCTACGAGCAGTACTTC.

The chain couples TRBV15 to TRBJ2-2, with D possibly being TRBD2 (5 bases). V lost 2 bases, J lost 8 bases, and 21 bases lay in between. The CDR3 length is 17 residues. CDR1 and CDR2 (germline): LNHNV, YYDKDF (reference sequence). The CDR3 bases are TGTGCCACCAGCAGACCTATCGGAGAGGGAAGAGTAGGGGAGCTGTTTTTT. It specifies CATSRPIGEGRVGELFF.

Only a few counts were recorded for this clone. Here the CDR3 DNA reads TGTGCCAGCAGCCAATGGGGGGGCTGGGACACTGAAGCTTTCTTT. Amino acid sequence: CASSQWGGWDTEAFF. J is TRBJ1-1 and V is TRBV3-1 (or the pseudogene TRBV3-2), with D tentatively TRBD1 (6 bases). The V gene's germline CDR1 is LGHDT and CDR2 YNNKEL (reference sequence). The length of the CDR3 is 15 residues. V dropped 2 bases and J dropped 3 bases, with 13 bases sitting between them.

V and J are TRBV6-6 and TRBJ1-2, with 7 bases matching TRBD1. Looked up from germline, CDR1 is MNHNY and CDR2 is SVGAGI (reference sequence). The ends lost 5 bases at V and 8 bases at J; junction bases unmatched: 8. This CDR3 has 13 residues. In DNA, the CDR3 is TGTGCCAGCAGTGGACAGGCCCCCCACGGCTACACCTTC. Translating it yields CASSGQAPHGYTF.

This rearrangement joins TRBV2 to TRBJ2-7; 10 bases agree with TRBD1. CDR1 and CDR2 from the germline V gene are SNHLY and FYNNEI. The CDR3 totals 14 residues. Germline trimming cut 6 bases from V and 4 bases from J; bases unmatched to any gene: 6. The CDR3 spells CASRATGGRYEQYF. The CDR3 coding sequence is TGTGCCAGCAGGGCGACAGGGGGCCGTTACGAGCAGTACTTC.

The chain couples TRBV11-1 to TRBJ2-1, with a weak D call TRBD2 (5 bases). The CDR3 spans 12 residues. V was cut by 5 bases and J by 5 bases, with 7 bases left in between. Per the germline V gene, CDR1 is SGHAT and CDR2 is FQDESV (reference sequence). The CDR3 DNA follows: TGTGCCAGCAGCCGGACTGACAATGAGCAGTTCTTC. Translated: CASSRTDNEQFF.

The chain joins TRBV11-2 to TRBJ1-4, with D perhaps TRBD1 (6 bases). Germline lookup yields CDR1 SGHAT and CDR2 FQNNGV. V shed 9 bases and J shed 0 bases, with 23 bases lying between them. This CDR3 is 18 amino acids long. The CDR3 nucleotides read TGTGCCAGTCCGCCGGGACACCCGAGAATAGCAACTAATGAAAAACTGTTTTTT. Translated, it gives CASPPGHPRIATNEKLFF.

CDR3 sequence reads: CASSDETLTGTGSDEQYF. The CDR3 DNA reads TGTGCCAGCAGTGACGAAACCTTAACCGGGACAGGGAGCGACGAGCAGTACTTC. The gene calls are TRBV6-4 and TRBJ2-7, with TRBD1 matching 9 bases. J gave up 5 bases and V 2 bases, and 16 bases lay outside the gene matches. The CDR3 consists of 18 residues. The germline V gene encodes CDR1 MRHNA and CDR2 SNTAGT.

The chain couples TRBV11-3 to TRBJ1-2, with 8 bases aligning to TRBD1. Germline V gives CDR1 SGHNT, CDR2 YENEEA. This CDR3 comprises 14 residues. V lost 6 bases to trimming and J lost 6 bases; unmatched junction nucleotides: 9. This CDR3 reads CASSLDRVGNGYTF. The CDR3, as DNA: TGTGCCAGCAGTTTGGACAGGGTTGGTAATGGCTACACCTTC.

The chain links TRBV19 to TRBJ1-5; tentative D call: TRBD1 (6 bases). V lost 5 bases, J lost 5 bases, and 16 bases lay in between. Germline assignment: CDR1 LNHDA and CDR2 SQIVND (reference sequence). The CDR3 is made up of 15 amino acids. The CDR3 here is CASSDVGGGYQPQHF. Written as DNA, the CDR3 is TGTGCCAGTAGTGATGTAGGGGGGGGCTATCAGCCCCAGCATTTT.

The J gene is TRBJ1-6, the V gene TRBV12-3 or TRBV12-4, with D tentatively TRBD1 (5 bases). The CDR3 length is 13 residues. The V end was cut by 2 bases, the J end by 7 bases, with 6 bases between. The CDR3 DNA follows: TGTGCCAGCAGTTTAAACAGGAATTCACCCCTCCACTTT. Its protein is CASSLNRNSPLHF.

The V gene is TRBV9, the J gene TRBJ1-3, with 8 nucleotides matching TRBD1. The CDR3 has 14 amino acids. With 3 bases clipped from V and 4 bases from J, the junction kept 3 bases outside the gene matches. Germline-derived CDR1 and CDR2 are SGDLS and YYNGEE. Here the CDR3 reads CASSGTGRGNTIYF. In DNA form, the CDR3 reads TGTGCCAGCAGCGGGACAGGGAGGGGAAACACCATATATTTT.

J is TRBJ1-1 and V is TRBV6-1; D not resolved. The CDR3 totals 10 residues. In germline, CDR1 is MNHNS, CDR2 SASEGT. V dropped 3 bases and J dropped 11 bases, with 7 bases sitting between them. The CDR3 here is CASSDRKAFF. CDR3 DNA sequence: TGTGCCAGCAGTGACAGGAAGGCTTTCTTT.

The chain employs TRBV5-5 and TRBJ2-7; 8 positions match TRBD1. J was trimmed by 4 bases and V by 2 bases; bases with no gene match: 5. This CDR3 contains 14 residues. The germline V gene encodes CDR1 SGHKS and CDR2 YYEKEE (reference sequence). The CDR3, as DNA: TGTGCCAGCAGCTTTGATGACAGGGGATACGAGCAGTACTTC. Its protein product is CASSFDDRGYEQYF.